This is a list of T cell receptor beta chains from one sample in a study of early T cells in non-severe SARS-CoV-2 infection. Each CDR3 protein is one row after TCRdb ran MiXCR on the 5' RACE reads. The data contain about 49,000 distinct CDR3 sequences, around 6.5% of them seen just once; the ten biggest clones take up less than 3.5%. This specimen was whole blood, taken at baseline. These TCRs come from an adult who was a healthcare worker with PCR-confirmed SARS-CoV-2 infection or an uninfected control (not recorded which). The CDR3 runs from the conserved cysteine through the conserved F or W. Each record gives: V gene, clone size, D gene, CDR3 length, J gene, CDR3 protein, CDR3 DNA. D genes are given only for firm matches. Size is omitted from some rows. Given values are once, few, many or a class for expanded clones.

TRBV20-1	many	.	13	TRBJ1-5	CSARVGRDQPQHF	TGCAGTGCTAGAGTGGGCCGCGATCAGCCCCAGCATTTT
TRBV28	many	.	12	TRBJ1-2	CASRSGYGGYTF	TGTGCCAGCAGGTCAGGTTATGGTGGCTACACCTTC
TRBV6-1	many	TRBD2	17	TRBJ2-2	CASSFLTSGEFTGELFF	TGTGCCAGCAGCTTCCTGACTAGCGGGGAATTCACCGGGGAGCTGTTTTTT
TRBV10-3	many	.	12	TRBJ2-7	CATAETSYEQYF	TGTGCCACCGCAGAGACCTCCTACGAGCAGTACTTC
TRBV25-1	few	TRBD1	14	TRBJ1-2	CASSGTGGIYGYTF	TGTGCCAGCAGTGGGACAGGAGGTATCTATGGCTACACCTTC
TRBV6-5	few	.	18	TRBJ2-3	CASSYRAGPGRLTDTQYF	TGTGCCAGCAGTTACCGCGCAGGGCCAGGTCGCCTCACAGATACGCAGTATTTT
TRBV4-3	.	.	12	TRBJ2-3	CASSHFTDTQYF	TGCGCCAGCAGCCACTTCACAGATACGCAGTATTTT
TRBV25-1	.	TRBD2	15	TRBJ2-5	CASSELAGFQETQYF	TGTGCCAGCAGTGAATTAGCGGGATTCCAAGAGACCCAGTACTTC
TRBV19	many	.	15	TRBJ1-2	CASSPSGARNYGYTF	TGTGCCAGTAGCCCATCAGGGGCTCGAAACTATGGCTACACCTTC
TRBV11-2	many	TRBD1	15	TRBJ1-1	CASSRTGGAYTEAFF	TGTGCCAGCAGCCGGACAGGGGGCGCGTACACTGAAGCTTTCTTT
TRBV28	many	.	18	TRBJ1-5	CASSRPPAGIFWGQPQHF	TGTGCCAGCAGTCGGCCACCCGCCGGGATCTTTTGGGGACAGCCCCAGCATTTT
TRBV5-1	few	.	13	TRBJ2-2	CASSLEVSGELFF	TGCGCCAGCAGCTTGGAGGTCTCCGGGGAGCTGTTTTTT
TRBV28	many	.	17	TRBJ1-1	CASSKGTSGSLNTEAFF	TGTGCCAGCAGTAAGGGAACATCTGGCTCTTTGAACACTGAAGCTTTCTTT
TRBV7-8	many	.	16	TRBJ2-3	CASSIPNRESTDTQYF	TGTGCCAGCAGCATCCCGAACAGAGAAAGCACAGATACGCAGTATTTT
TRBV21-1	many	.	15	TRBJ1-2	CATHSPTGPNYGYTF	TGTGCCACTCATAGTCCGACAGGGCCCAACTATGGCTACACCTTC
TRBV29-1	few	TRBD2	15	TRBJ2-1	CSVARGGSSYNEQFF	TGCAGCGTTGCGCGCGGGGGGAGCTCCTACAATGAGCAGTTCTTC
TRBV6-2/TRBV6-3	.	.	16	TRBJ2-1	CASSYSPSDAYNEQFF	TGTGCCAGCAGTTACTCCCCTAGCGACGCCTACAATGAGCAGTTCTTC
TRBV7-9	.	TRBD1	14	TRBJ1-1	CASRNDRVRTEAFF	TGTGCCAGCAGAAACGACAGGGTAAGGACTGAAGCTTTCTTT
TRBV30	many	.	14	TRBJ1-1	CAWSWGGGATEAFF	TGTGCCTGGAGTTGGGGGGGTGGAGCCACTGAAGCTTTCTTT
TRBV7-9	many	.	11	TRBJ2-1	CASSLLFGGSF	TGTGCCAGCAGCCTTCTTTTTGGGGGGAGCTTC
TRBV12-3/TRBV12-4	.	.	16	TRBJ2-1	CASRPGSGRGVNEQFF	TGTGCCAGCAGGCCCGGATCCGGCCGCGGGGTGAATGAGCAGTTCTTC
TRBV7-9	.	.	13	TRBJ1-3	CASSYSAGNTIYF	TGTGCCAGCAGCTATTCGGCCGGAAACACCATATATTTT
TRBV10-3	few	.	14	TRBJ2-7	CAISEEAVAYEQYF	TGTGCCATCAGTGAGGAGGCGGTTGCCTACGAGCAGTACTTC
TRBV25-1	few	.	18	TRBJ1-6	CASSEFFEGSSYNSPLHF	TGTGCCAGCAGTGAATTCTTCGAGGGGAGCTCCTATAATTCACCCCTCCACTTT
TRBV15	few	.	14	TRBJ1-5	CATSRDQRPQPQHF	TGTGCCACCAGCAGAGATCAGCGGCCTCAGCCCCAGCATTTT
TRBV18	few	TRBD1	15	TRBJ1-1	CASSDLTGAYTEAFF	TGTGCCAGCTCAGACTTGACAGGGGCTTACACTGAAGCTTTCTTT
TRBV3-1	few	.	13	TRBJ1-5	CASSRQGVQPQHF	TGTGCCAGCAGCCGCCAGGGCGTTCAGCCCCAGCATTTT
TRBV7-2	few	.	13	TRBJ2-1	CASSLLVFNEQFF	TGTGCCAGCAGCTTGTTAGTTTTTAATGAGCAGTTCTTC
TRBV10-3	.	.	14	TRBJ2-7	CAISDVGNVGEQYF	TGTGCCATCAGTGACGTCGGGAATGTCGGCGAGCAGTACTTC
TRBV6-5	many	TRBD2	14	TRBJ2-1	CASRTGTSLGEQFF	TGTGCCAGCAGAACCGGGACTAGCTTGGGTGAGCAGTTCTTC
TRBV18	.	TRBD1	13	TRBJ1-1	CASSPDRDLEAFF	TGTGCCAGCTCACCAGACAGGGATTTAGAAGCTTTCTTT
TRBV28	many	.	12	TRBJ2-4	CASSYSKNIQYF	TGTGCCAGCAGTTACTCGAAAAACATTCAGTACTTC
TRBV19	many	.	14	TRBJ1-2	CASSYIGTKGGYTF	TGTGCCAGTAGTTACATCGGGACAAAAGGTGGCTACACCTTC
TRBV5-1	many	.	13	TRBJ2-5	CASSLAPGETQYF	TGCGCCAGCAGCTTGGCGCCAGGAGAGACCCAGTACTTC
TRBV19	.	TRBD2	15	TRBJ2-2	CASSLLIAGAGELFF	TGTGCCAGTAGCCTCTTAATAGCGGGGGCCGGGGAGCTGTTTTTT
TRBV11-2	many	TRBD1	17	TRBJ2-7	CASSSPSGTGGTYEQYF	TGTGCCAGCAGCTCACCGAGCGGTACAGGGGGTACGTACGAGCAGTACTTC
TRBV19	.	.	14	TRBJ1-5	CASSVRNSNQPQHF	TGTGCCAGTAGTGTTAGGAATAGCAATCAGCCCCAGCATTTT
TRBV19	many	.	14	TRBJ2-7	CASMYSPNSYEQYF	TGTGCCAGTATGTACAGTCCCAACTCCTACGAGCAGTACTTC
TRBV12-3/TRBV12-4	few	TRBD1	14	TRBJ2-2	CASRVQGVRGELFF	TGTGCCAGCAGAGTCCAGGGGGTTCGGGGGGAGCTGTTTTTT
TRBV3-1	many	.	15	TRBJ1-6	CASSQGLVGRSPLHF	TGTGCCAGCAGCCAAGGGTTGGTAGGGCGATCACCCCTCCACTTT
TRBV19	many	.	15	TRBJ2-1	CASSISGQSYNEQFF	TGTGCCAGTAGTATTTCGGGACAAAGTTACAATGAGCAGTTCTTC
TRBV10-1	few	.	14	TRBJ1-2	CASSESPAKYGYTF	TGCGCCAGCAGTGAGTCGCCGGCGAAGTATGGCTACACCTTC
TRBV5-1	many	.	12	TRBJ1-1	CASSFSNTEAFF	TGCGCCAGCAGCTTTTCAAACACTGAAGCTTTCTTT
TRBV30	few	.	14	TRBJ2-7	CAWSAGLLTYEQYF	TGTGCCTGGAGTGCGGGACTTTTAACCTACGAGCAGTACTTC
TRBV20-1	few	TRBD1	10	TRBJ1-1	CSAEGALAFF	TGCAGTGCTGAGGGGGCTTTAGCTTTCTTT
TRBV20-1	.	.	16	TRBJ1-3	CSARLPTGYSGNTIYF	TGCAGTGCTAGACTCCCGACAGGCTACTCTGGAAACACCATATATTTT